A single sample is the source of the 25 T cell receptor beta chains below, sequenced in a study of spatial heterogeneity in lung cancer. TCRdb re-called the 5' RACE reads through MiXCR, storing one row per CDR3 protein. The sample lists approximately 7,000 distinct CDR3 sequences; over 5% were seen once. This sample's time point: sample taken at primary tumor resection. The study sequenced unsorted whole RNA from tumor, nontumor lung or frozen PBMC. This material consisted of normal lung tissue next to the tumor, taken at surgery. All receptors derive from a female donor with early-stage non-small cell lung cancer.

This clonotype was counted between two and nine times. This beta chain lies outside the target of a library built for alpha chains; its clone size means little. The chain employs TRBV4-1 and TRBJ2-7; 12 positions match TRBD2. The CDR3 is 17 residues long. From germline, CDR1 is MGHRA and CDR2 YSYEKL. V dropped 3 bases and J dropped 4; count of bases not matched to a gene: 10. The CDR3 nucleotides read TGCGCCAGCAGCCAGGGACTAGCGGGTGGGGTCAAGTACGAGCAGTACTTC. It encodes CASSQGLAGGVKYEQYF.

This clonotype is medium-sized. This beta chain came through as a stray read in a library set up for alpha chains, and its size says little. The chain employs TRBV18 and TRBJ1-1; a possible D gene is TRBD1 (5 bases). The CDR3 consists of 14 residues. Trimming pared 0 bases from V and 4 bases from J, leaving 9 bases between. Per germline, CDR1 KGHSH and CDR2 LQKENI. The CDR3 DNA follows: TGTGCCAGCTCACCACCGGGGGGATTCACTGAAGCTTTCTTT. Its protein is CASSPPGGFTEAFF.

By proportion, this clonotype is medium-sized. Little can be read into the size of this beta chain, an off-target read in a library designed for alpha chains. The CDR3: CASSLDPQATQYF. CDR3 nucleotide sequence: TGTGCCAGCAGCTTAGATCCCCAGGCTACGCAGTATTTT. This chain uses TRBV11-2 with TRBJ2-3; no definite D call. Germline assignment: CDR1 SGHAT and CDR2 FQNNGV. The CDR3 sequence is 13 residues long. The germline V and J ends were trimmed by 0 bases and 8 bases, with 9 bases remaining between them.

At least ten counts were recorded for this clonotype. A library prepared for alpha chains yielded this beta chain as an off-target read; its size is of little meaning. The chain couples TRBV5-1 to TRBJ2-2; 7 bases agree with TRBD2. Germline V gene data show CDR1 as SGHRS and CDR2 as YFSETQ. This CDR3 is built from 15 residues. Germline trimming cut 1 base from V and 3 bases from J; bases unmatched to any gene: 3. This chain's CDR3 is CASSLSGRDTGELFF. CDR3 coding DNA: TGCGCCAGCAGCTTGTCTGGGAGGGACACCGGGGAGCTGTTTTTT.

By sample share, this clonotype is medium-sized. A library made for alpha chains picked up this beta chain off target, so its size means little. The V call is TRBV4-1, the J call TRBJ2-3; D gene uncertain. The CDR3 contains 14 residues. CDR1 and CDR2 (germline): MGHRA, YSYEKL. V was trimmed by 2 bases and J by 5 bases, leaving 11 bases between them. CDR3 sequence: CASSQNSVGDTQYF. The CDR3 coding sequence is TGCGCCAGCAGCCAAAATTCGGTGGGAGATACGCAGTATTTT.

This clonotype was observed a few times. Within a library made for alpha chains, this beta chain is off target, and its count is uninformative. The gene calls are TRBV7-2 and TRBJ2-3; 10 bases align to TRBD2. Unmatched junction bases numbered 6, after V lost 5 bases and J lost 4 bases. The CDR3 contains 15 residues. The germline CDR1 and CDR2 sequences are SGHTA and FQGNSA. CDR3 sequence reads: CASSPLSGRSDTQYF. CDR3 nucleotide sequence: TGTGCCAGCAGCCCCCTTAGCGGGAGGTCAGATACGCAGTATTTT.

This clonotype was seen many times. This beta chain is an unintended read in a library built for alpha chains; its size means little. The CDR3 reads CASSRDGGEKLFF. The CDR3 coding sequence is TGCGCCAGCAGCCGTGACGGGGGCGAAAAACTGTTTTTT. The chain links TRBV5-1 to TRBJ1-4; TRBD1 is a possible D gene (6 bases). V was cut by 4 bases and J by 8 bases, with 12 bases left in between. CDR1 is SGHRS and CDR2 is YFSETQ in the germline V gene. CDR3 length equals 13 residues.

This clonotype was detected ten times or more. The size of this beta chain means little, since it is a stray read in a library made for alpha chains. J is TRBJ2-7 and V is TRBV30; TRBD2 might be the D (6 bases). The ends were cut back, 1 base at V and 3 bases at J, with 16 bases in the middle. Germline V gives CDR1 GTSNPN, CDR2 SVGIG (reference sequence). The CDR3 is 15 residues long. CDR3 sequence reads: CAWSAVLASFYEQYF. The CDR3 DNA reads as TGTGCCTGGAGTGCGGTCCTAGCGTCCTTCTACGAGCAGTACTTC.

This clonotype is medium-sized (0.01 to 0.1%) in the sample. A library made for alpha chains picked up this beta chain off target, so its size means little. The chain uses TRBV27 and TRBJ2-7, with 8 bases matching TRBD2. This CDR3 is built from 14 residues. Germline V gene sequence: CDR1 MNHEY, CDR2 SMNVEV (reference sequence). V lost 7 bases, J lost 4 bases, and 9 bases stayed unmatched. The CDR3 here is CASNPGSGIYEQYF. Here the CDR3 DNA reads TGTGCCAGCAACCCCGGTAGCGGGATATACGAGCAGTACTTC.

This clonotype has ten or more counts. This beta chain is an unintended read in a library built for alpha chains; its size means little. The chain is built from TRBV5-1 and TRBJ2-1, with D unresolved. Germline CDR1 reads SGHRS; CDR2 reads YFSETQ. Trimming removed 1 base at V and 4 bases at J, with 12 bases between. This CDR3 is built from 15 residues. The CDR3 bases are TGCGCCAGCAGCTTGCTAGAAGGTGGTTACAATGAGCAGTTCTTC. Amino acid sequence: CASSLLEGGYNEQFF.

This clonotype has at least ten counts. This beta chain appears as a stray read in a library generated for alpha chains; its size is not informative. The J gene is TRBJ2-3, the V gene TRBV7-9; TRBD2 aligns across 9 bases. Per germline, CDR1 SEHNR and CDR2 FQNEAQ (reference sequence). The ends lost 5 bases at V and 0 bases at J; junction bases unmatched: 6. This CDR3 contains 16 residues. The CDR3 protein is CASSTRTSDSTDTQYF. DNA for the CDR3: TGTGCCAGCAGCACCCGGACTAGCGATAGCACAGATACGCAGTATTTT. Variable domain in full (rest from reference TRBV7-9 and TRBJ2-3): DTGVSQNPRHKITKRGQNVTFRCDPISEHNRLYWYRQTLGQGPEFLTYFQNEAQLEKSRLLSDRFSAERPKGSFSTLEIQRTEQGDSAMYLCASSTRTSDSTDTQYFGPGTRLTVL.

In this sample, this clonotype is medium-sized. Within a library made for alpha chains, this beta chain is off target, and its count is uninformative. This chain joins TRBV7-9 and TRBJ2-7, with D tentatively TRBD1 (6 bases). V lost 2 bases and J 5 bases, leaving 16 bases between the germline ends. The CDR3 covers 15 residues. Looked up from germline, CDR1 is SEHNR and CDR2 is FQNEAQ (reference sequence). For the CDR3, the DNA is TGTGCCAGCAGCTTATTGCAGGGGATCTTCGACGAGCAGTACTTC. Its protein product is CASSLLQGIFDEQYF.

This clonotype was detected ten times or more. A library made for alpha chains picked up this beta chain off target, so its size means little. J is TRBJ2-3 and V is TRBV20-1, with 7 bases matching TRBD2. CDR1 DFQATT and CDR2 SNEGSKA come from the germline V gene (reference sequence). Unmatched junction bases numbered 13, after V lost 0 bases and J lost 4 bases. The CDR3 consists of 17 residues. The CDR3 here is CSARDHDITGGPDTQYF. The CDR3 DNA reads TGCAGTGCTAGAGACCACGACATAACGGGAGGCCCAGATACGCAGTATTTT.

This clonotype is medium-sized (0.01 to 0.1%) in the sample. Being off target in a library aimed at alpha chains, this beta chain has a size of little meaning. V usage is TRBV13 and J usage is TRBJ2-1, with D unclear. The V and J ends lost 5 bases and 6 bases respectively, with 14 bases between them. The V gene's germline CDR1 is PRHDT and CDR2 FYEKMQ (reference sequence). The CDR3 loop spans 14 amino acids. The CDR3 DNA reads as TGTGCCAGCAGCAGTAGTAGCTGGGGCAATGAGCAGTTCTTC. It specifies CASSSSSWGNEQFF.

This clonotype was recorded many times. This beta chain turned up in a library designed for alpha chains; as an off-target read, its abundance says little. The rearrangement uses TRBV12-5 and TRBJ2-3; 8 bases agree with TRBD2. From germline, CDR1 is LGHNT and CDR2 FRNRAP. V was clipped by 2 bases and J by 7 bases; unmatched bases: 11. This CDR3 spans 16 amino acids. The DNA of the CDR3 is TGTGCTAGTGGTTTGTCGGGGGGACTAGGCGGCAATACGCAGTATTTT. Protein sequence: CASGLSGGLGGNTQYF.

This clonotype was counted ten times or more. This beta chain came through as a stray read in a library set up for alpha chains, and its size says little. The rearrangement joins TRBV28 to TRBJ2-4, with a possible D match to TRBD2 (6 bases). Deletions cut 6 bases from V and 8 bases from J, with 17 bases between. The germline V gene has CDR1 MDHEN and CDR2 SYDVKM. The CDR3 sequence is 14 residues long. The CDR3 is CASSPNLARHIQYF. As DNA, the CDR3 is TGTGCCAGCAGCCCTAATCTAGCGAGACACATTCAGTACTTC.

There are many counts of this clonotype. As an off-target read in a library built for alpha chains, this beta chain has a frequency of little significance. The rearrangement links TRBV20-1 to TRBJ2-1, with TRBD2 identical over 7 bases. Germline V gene lookup returns CDR1 DFQATT and CDR2 SNEGSKA (reference sequence). This CDR3 has 13 residues. Trimming removed 3 bases from V and 6 bases from J; junction bases left unmatched: 5. The CDR3 nucleotides are TGCAGTGCTAGCGACGGGAGGATCAATGAGCAGTTCTTC. Translating gives CSASDGRINEQFF.

On this clonotype: This beta chain turned up in a library designed for alpha chains; as an off-target read, its abundance says little. The gene calls are TRBV12-3 or TRBV12-4 and TRBJ2-3; the match to TRBD1 covers 9 bases. The V segment lost 4 bases and the J segment 4 bases; nucleotides outside the gene matches: 12. This CDR3 spans 17 amino acids. In DNA, the CDR3 is TGTGCCAGCAGTTCTCACCCGACAGGGGGGGCGGCAGATACGCAGTATTTT. Residues: CASSSHPTGGAADTQYF.

This clonotype was detected ten times or more. The size of this beta chain means little, since it is a stray read in a library made for alpha chains. V usage is TRBV6-1 and J usage is TRBJ2-5, with D hard to call. The CDR3 length is 16 residues. Germline values: CDR1 MNHNS, CDR2 SASEGT. Trimming took 2 bases from V and 1 from J, leaving 14 bases between them. The CDR3 DNA is TGTGCCAGCAGTGAACTCTTTGCAGTTGTCCAAGAGACCCAGTACTTC. It encodes CASSELFAVVQETQYF.

By sample share, this clonotype is medium-sized (0.01 to 0.1%). This beta chain is a stray sequence in a library constructed for alpha chains; its clone size is not meaningful. The chain uses TRBV12-2 and TRBJ2-5; the tabulated D call, TRBD2, remains unverified against the DNA. TRBV12-2 is tagged as a pseudogene. The CDR3 has 14 residues. CDR3 in DNA: TGTGCAAGTCGCCGCCCGACTAGCGGAGAGACCCAGTACTTC. Its protein is CASRRPTSGETQYF.

This clonotype was counted at least ten times. The size of this beta chain means little, since it is a stray read in a library made for alpha chains. The chain joins TRBV6-1 to TRBJ1-1; 7 nucleotides agree with TRBD1. CDR1 is MNHNS and CDR2 is SASEGT in the germline V gene. The trim removed 1 base at V and 6 bases at J, leaving 5 bases unmatched. There are 14 residues in the CDR3. CDR3 sequence reads: CASSEGQGRPEAFF. The CDR3 nucleotides are TGTGCCAGCAGTGAAGGACAGGGCCGCCCTGAAGCTTTCTTT.

By its share, this clonotype is medium-sized. Because the library targeted alpha chains, this beta chain is an off-target read whose size means little. This chain joins TRBV10-3 and TRBJ2-2; D assignment may be TRBD1 or TRBD2 (5 bases each). The CDR3 consists of 16 residues. Germline-derived CDR1 and CDR2 are ENHRY and SYGVKD. Trimming took 7 bases from V and 0 from J, leaving 15 bases between them. The CDR3 region has the DNA TGTGCCATCACTGGGGACGCTCCCCCGAACACCGGGGAGCTGTTTTTT. It specifies CAITGDAPPNTGELFF.

By its share, this clonotype is medium-sized (0.01 to 0.1%). A library prepared for alpha chains yielded this beta chain as an off-target read; its size is of little meaning. The chain's CDR3 is CASSLNIADEAFF. In DNA, the CDR3 is TGTGCCAGCAGTTTAAACATTGCCGATGAAGCTTTCTTT. This chain uses TRBV12-3 or TRBV12-4 with TRBJ1-1; no reliable D call. V lost 2 bases and J lost 7, with 11 bases in between. The CDR3 length is 13 residues.

A word on this clonotype: For a library built for alpha chains, this beta chain is a stray read; little rests on its size. The chain carries TRBV14 and TRBJ2-2; no clear D gene. Germline V gene data show CDR1 as SGHDN and CDR2 as FVKESK. This CDR3 is 12 amino acids long. The V gene lost 3 bases and the J gene lost 6 bases, with 5 bases spanning the gap. The chain's CDR3 is CASSQPAGELFF. The CDR3 nucleotides are TGTGCCAGCAGCCAGCCGGCCGGGGAGCTGTTTTTT. Supplemented by reference TRBV14 and TRBJ2-2, the full variable domain reads EAGVTQFPSHSVIEKGQTVTLRCDPISGHDNLYWYRRVMGKEIKFLLHFVKESKQDESGMPNNRFLAERTGGTYSTLKVQPAELEDSGVYFCASSQPAGELFFGEGSRLTVL.

In its sample, this clonotype was seen many times. This beta chain is off target for a library built for alpha chains, so its abundance means little. This rearrangement joins TRBV20-1 to TRBJ1-2, with TRBD1 identical over 9 bases. V was clipped by 5 bases and J by 0 bases; unmatched bases: 7. There are 15 residues in the CDR3. CDR1 is DFQATT and CDR2 is SNEGSKA in the germline V gene (reference sequence). CDR3 region: CSARDREDANYGYTF. The CDR3 region has the DNA TGCAGTGCTCGGGACAGGGAGGATGCTAACTATGGCTACACCTTC.